This passage covers 27 T cell receptor beta chains from one sample sequenced in a study of shared clonotypes between healthy human individuals. Selected positively for CCR7 and CD45RO-negative, naive CD8 cells excluded terminally differentiated effector memory CD45RA+ cells. Profiled with immunoSEQ multiplex PCR; TCRdb holds only in-frame clones, not every one. The data contain roughly 2.1 million clones, around 93% of them seen just once; the ten biggest clones take up roughly 1.7%. Input material: naive CD8+ T cells from PBMCs. These receptors were obtained from a young man in good health. Some clones in this sample may be carry-over from other donors' samples.

This rearrangement joins TRBV7-2 to TRBJ2-7, with a tentative D call TRBD2 (6 bases). Germline V CDR1 and CDR2: SGHTA, FQGNSA. The CDR3 extends over 13 amino acids. The V and J ends lost 3 bases and 4 bases respectively, with 10 bases between them. CDR3 sequence reads: CASSFASVYEQYF. CDR3 DNA: TGTGCCAGCAGCTTTGCTAGCGTTTACGAGCAGTACTTC.

This clone appeared a single time. V and J are TRBV4-1 and TRBJ2-1; 8 bases line up with TRBD2. Germline V gene lookup returns CDR1 MGHRA and CDR2 YSYEKL. The V gene end was trimmed by 1 base and the J gene end by 0 bases; junction bases not matched to a gene: 8. This CDR3 region has 18 residues. CDR3 sequence (DNA): TGCGCCAGCAGCCAAGTCGTCCTTAGCGGGATCTCCTACAATGAGCAGTTCTTC. Encoded protein: CASSQVVLSGISYNEQFF.

V is TRBV29-1 and J is TRBJ1-2; TRBD1 matches at 7 bases. Trimming at V came to 8 bases and at J to 5 bases, leaving 8 bases not matched to a gene. Germline V gene data show CDR1 as SQVTM and CDR2 as ANQGSEA. The CDR3 runs to 12 residues. Here the CDR3 DNA reads TGCAGCACTACCGGGACAGAGTATGGCTACACCTTC. As protein: CSTTGTEYGYTF.

The rearrangement joins TRBV7-8 to TRBJ2-5; TRBD1 matches 9 bases. Per the germline V gene, CDR1 is SGHVS and CDR2 is FQNEAQ. V was clipped by 4 bases and J by 4 bases; unmatched bases: 4. The length of the CDR3 is 14 residues. The DNA for the CDR3 is TGTGCCAGCAGCTCAAGACAGGGGGGAGAGACCCAGTACTTC. It yields the protein CASSSRQGGETQYF. The variable domain in full, completed from reference TRBV7-8 and TRBJ2-5, reads GAGVSQSPRYKVAKRGQDVALRCDPISGHVSLFWYQQALGQGPEFLTYFQNEAQLDKSGLPSDRFFAERPEGSVSTLKIQRTQQEDSAVYLCASSSRQGGETQYFGPGTRLLVL.

This rearrangement joins TRBV7-3 to TRBJ1-1, with no clear D. The V end was cut by 1 base, the J end by 0 bases, with 24 bases between. CDR1 is SGHTA, CDR2 FQGTGA, per germline. The length of the CDR3 is 20 residues. The CDR3 nucleotides are TGTGCCAGCAGCTTAAGCGGTCCGCGGGGTACGATAGGTCTGAACACTGAAGCTTTCTTT. Protein: CASSLSGPRGTIGLNTEAFF.

The chain links TRBV11-2 to TRBJ2-1; D tentatively reads TRBD1 or TRBD2 (5 bases each). Germline loops: CDR1 SGHAT, CDR2 FQNNGV. V lost 2 bases and J 4 bases, leaving 18 bases between the germline ends. The CDR3 is made up of 17 amino acids. The chain's CDR3 is CASSLTIEGPEYNEQFF. CDR3 coding DNA: TGTGCCAGCAGCTTAACTATAGAGGGACCAGAGTACAATGAGCAGTTCTTC. The entire variable domain, with the rest obtained from reference TRBV11-2 and TRBJ2-1, is as follows: EAGVAQSPRYKIIEKRQSVAFWCNPISGHATLYWYQQILGQGPKLLIQFQNNGVVDDSQLPKDRFSAERLKGVDSTLKIQPAKLEDSAVYLCASSLTIEGPEYNEQFFGPGTRLTVL.

J is TRBJ2-7 and V is TRBV18, with 7 bases that match TRBD2. The CDR3 sequence is 17 residues long. Germline loops: CDR1 KGHSH, CDR2 LQKENI. Germline trimming cut 0 bases from V and 5 bases from J; bases unmatched to any gene: 13. The CDR3 DNA is TGTGCCAGCTCACCACCGCCCTCAGTGCGGGAGATCCACGAGCAGTACTTC. This sequence encodes CASSPPPSVREIHEQYF.

Of note for this clone: Other DNA sequences in the sample encode the same CDR3. This chain connects TRBV4-1 to TRBJ2-7; either TRBD1 or TRBD2 may supply D (6 bases each). From germline, CDR1 is MGHRA and CDR2 YSYEKL. V was trimmed by 3 bases and J by 2 bases, leaving 8 bases between them. The CDR3 runs to 13 residues. The CDR3, as DNA: TGCGCCAGCAGCCATGGGGGGCCCTACGAGCAGTACTTC. It yields the protein CASSHGGPYEQYF.

Concerning this clone: Other DNA sequences of this sample code for an identical CDR3. The J gene is TRBJ2-1, the V gene TRBV5-4; 11 nucleotides match TRBD1. J lost 8 bases, V lost 2 bases, and 3 bases had no gene match. Germline loops: CDR1 SGHNT, CDR2 YYREEE (reference sequence). CDR3 length: 14 amino acids. CDR3 sequence: CASSFGTGGYEQFF. The CDR3, as DNA: TGTGCCAGCAGCTTTGGGACAGGGGGTTATGAGCAGTTCTTC.

V gene TRBV27 combines with J gene TRBJ2-3, with TRBD2 as a possible D gene (6 bases). The CDR3 runs 17 residues. Germline CDR1 and CDR2: MNHEY and SMNVEV (reference sequence). Trimming shortened V by 2 bases and J by 2 bases, and 17 bases separated the two germline ends. The CDR3 sequence is CASSLGWGREYTDTQYF. CDR3 DNA: TGTGCCAGCAGTTTAGGATGGGGACGGGAGTACACAGATACGCAGTATTTT.

This chain uses TRBV7-9 with TRBJ2-1; 7 bases map to TRBD2. The CDR3 contains 17 residues. V dropped 4 bases and J dropped 4; count of bases not matched to a gene: 13. The germline V gene encodes CDR1 SEHNR and CDR2 FQNEAQ (reference sequence). CDR3 amino acids: CASSSPGRLAAYNEQFF. CDR3 sequence (DNA): TGTGCCAGCAGCTCCCCCGGGCGGCTAGCGGCTTACAATGAGCAGTTCTTC.

The gene calls are TRBV5-8 and TRBJ2-7; no firm D call. The CDR3 has 10 residues. Per germline, CDR1 SGHTS and CDR2 YDEGEE. V lost 7 bases and J 7 bases, leaving 9 bases between the germline ends. The CDR3 loop reads CASDSWEQYF. Here the CDR3 DNA reads TGTGCCAGCGACTCGTGGGAGCAGTACTTC.

V usage is TRBV6-5 and J usage is TRBJ2-2; maybe TRBD1 (6 bases). There are 13 residues in the CDR3. V lost 7 bases, J lost 3 bases, and 9 bases lay in between. Germline V gene data show CDR1 as MNHEY and CDR2 as SVGAGI. The CDR3 spells CASTGAYTGELFF. As DNA, the CDR3 is TGTGCCAGCACAGGGGCGTACACCGGGGAGCTGTTTTTT.

This clone was seen a single time. The chain couples TRBV21-1 to TRBJ1-5. TRBV21-1 is a documented pseudogene. The length of the CDR3 is 16 residues. CDR3 in DNA: TGTGCCAGCAGCAAAGTTCCCCCCTATAGCAATCAGCCCCAGCATTTT. Translation gives CASSKVPPYSNQPQHF.

The J gene is TRBJ1-1, the V gene TRBV5-6; the match to TRBD1 covers 7 bases. The CDR3 contains 14 residues. The V and J ends lost 5 bases and 7 bases, in that order; junction bases with no gene match: 11. Germline V gene sequence: CDR1 SGHDT, CDR2 YYEEEE. The CDR3 protein is CASRPLGQRDEAFF. CDR3 in DNA: TGTGCCAGCAGACCCCTGGGACAGCGAGATGAAGCTTTCTTT. Full variable domain (rest looked up from reference TRBV5-6 and TRBJ1-1): DAGVTQSPTHLIKTRGQQVTLRCSPKSGHDTVSWYQQALGQGPQFIFQYYEEEERQRGNFPDRFSGHQFPNYSSELNVNALLLGDSALYLCASRPLGQRDEAFFGQGTRLTVV.

V and J are TRBV19 and TRBJ1-1; possible D gene TRBD1, 5 bases. The CDR3 runs 13 residues. CDR1 is LNHDA and CDR2 is SQIVND in the germline V gene (reference sequence). V lost 11 bases, J lost 5 bases, and 18 bases lay in between. CDR3 nucleotide sequence: TGTGCCGGGGGGGTTGTTGCAGGGACTGAAGCTTTCTTT. This codes for CAGGVVAGTEAFF. Variable domain in full (rest from reference TRBV19 and TRBJ1-1): DGGITQSPKYLFRKEGQNVTLSCEQNLNHDAMYWYRQDPGQGLRLIYYSQIVNDFQKGDIAEGYSVSREKKESFPLTVTSAQKNPTAFYLCAGGVVAGTEAFFGQGTRLTVV.

The V and J genes are TRBV4-1 and TRBJ1-2, with D maybe TRBD1 (6 bases). V lost 3 bases to trimming and J lost 1 base, with 12 bases between them. CDR3 length: 15 residues. Germline-derived CDR1 and CDR2 are MGHRA and YSYEKL. The CDR3 spells CASSHGGSHNYGYTF. The CDR3 region has the DNA TGCGCCAGCAGCCATGGGGGCAGTCATAACTATGGCTACACCTTC.

The CDR3 DNA sequence: TGTGCCAGCAGGAGCGGGACCCAAGAGACCCAGTACTTC. Its protein is CASRSGTQETQYF. This chain uses TRBV7-9 with TRBJ2-5; 7 bases fit TRBD2. The CDR3 extends over 13 amino acids. J gave up 1 base and V 6 bases, and 2 bases lay outside the gene matches. Germline values: CDR1 SEHNR, CDR2 FQNEAQ (reference sequence).

This clone has only one observation. The sample holds other DNA sequences that translate to the same CDR3. The CDR3 loop reads CASSRSYEQYF. The CDR3 DNA reads as TGTGCCAGCAGCCGCTCCTACGAGCAGTACTTC. This rearrangement joins TRBV27 to TRBJ2-7; D unclear. The CDR3 has 11 residues. V dropped 6 bases and J dropped 0 bases, with 3 bases sitting between them. Looked up from germline, CDR1 is MNHEY and CDR2 is SMNVEV (reference sequence).

This clone was counted only a few times. Other DNA sequences in this sample translate to the same CDR3. The J gene is TRBJ2-2, the V gene TRBV29-1; TRBD2 is a possible D gene (6 bases). The CDR3 consists of 13 residues. The germline gives CDR1 SQVTM, CDR2 ANQGSEA. Deletions cut 4 bases from V and 1 base from J, with 7 bases between. The CDR3 DNA sequence: TGCAGCGTTGTCGGGGGGAACACCGGGGAGCTGTTTTTT. Translation gives CSVVGGNTGELFF.

J is TRBJ2-1 and V is TRBV7-8; no definite D call. CDR3 length equals 13 residues. Germline CDR1 is SGHVS and CDR2 is FQNEAQ. Trimming took off 6 bases at V and 1 base at J, with 7 bases between the two ends. CDR3 coding DNA: TGTGCCAGCAGTCCCCCTTCCTACAATGAGCAGTTCTTC. The encoded protein is CASSPPSYNEQFF. Filled out from reference TRBV7-8 and TRBJ2-1, the complete variable domain reads GAGVSQSPRYKVAKRGQDVALRCDPISGHVSLFWYQQALGQGPEFLTYFQNEAQLDKSGLPSDRFFAERPEGSVSTLKIQRTQQEDSAVYLCASSPPSYNEQFFGPGTRLTVL.

The chain combines TRBV2 with TRBJ2-1, with a weak D call TRBD2 (6 bases). The CDR3 covers 15 residues. V was shortened by 5 bases and J by 0 bases, with 11 bases between the two germline ends. Germline lookup yields CDR1 SNHLY and CDR2 FYNNEI. The DNA of the CDR3 is TGTGCCAGCAGTAGCTGGGGGGTCTCCTACAATGAGCAGTTCTTC. Translating it yields CASSSWGVSYNEQFF.

The chain joins TRBV5-6 to TRBJ1-2; TRBD1 aligns across 7 bases. The germline gives CDR1 SGHDT, CDR2 YYEEEE. V trimming: 4 bases; J trimming: 8 bases; junction bases outside the gene matches: 8. CDR3 length: 13 residues. In DNA form, the CDR3 reads TGTGCCAGCAGCGAGGGACAGTGGCGCGGCTACACCTTC. Protein product: CASSEGQWRGYTF.

The rearrangement uses TRBV6-5 and TRBJ2-7; the D gene is possibly TRBD2 (6 bases). V shed 3 bases and J shed 0 bases, with 15 bases lying between them. Germline V gene lookup returns CDR1 MNHEY and CDR2 SVGAGI. CDR3 length equals 16 residues. CDR3 in amino acids: CASSYGRDGSSYEQYF. The CDR3 bases are TGTGCCAGCAGTTATGGCCGGGACGGGAGCTCCTACGAGCAGTACTTC.

Concerning this clone itself: Within the sample, other DNA sequences also encode this same CDR3. This chain links TRBV5-1 with TRBJ2-7; D remains unclear. V was clipped by 0 bases and J by 2 bases, with 6 bases between them. Germline CDR1 and CDR2: SGHRS and YFSETQ. The CDR3 loop spans 13 amino acids. The DNA for the CDR3 is TGCGCCAGCAGCTTGGATGGGACCTACGAGCAGTACTTC. Its protein is CASSLDGTYEQYF.

The CDR3 protein is CASSLAQAPSTEAFF. In nucleotides, the CDR3 is TGTGCCAGCAGCTTAGCCCAGGCCCCAAGCACTGAAGCTTTCTTT. V usage is TRBV7-9 and J usage is TRBJ1-1; D unresolved. V was shortened by 0 bases and J by 4 bases, with 12 bases between the two germline ends. The CDR3 sequence is 15 residues long. Germline CDR1 is SEHNR and CDR2 is FQNEAQ (reference sequence).

The V call is TRBV5-5, the J call TRBJ2-1; the D gene is possibly TRBD2 (5 bases). The germline gives CDR1 SGHKS, CDR2 YYEKEE (reference sequence). Trimming left V 0 bases short and J 8 bases short, with 12 bases between. The CDR3 runs to 14 residues. CDR3 in amino acids: CASSLVLATDEQFF. The CDR3 DNA reads as TGTGCCAGCAGCTTGGTTCTAGCAACCGATGAGCAGTTCTTC.